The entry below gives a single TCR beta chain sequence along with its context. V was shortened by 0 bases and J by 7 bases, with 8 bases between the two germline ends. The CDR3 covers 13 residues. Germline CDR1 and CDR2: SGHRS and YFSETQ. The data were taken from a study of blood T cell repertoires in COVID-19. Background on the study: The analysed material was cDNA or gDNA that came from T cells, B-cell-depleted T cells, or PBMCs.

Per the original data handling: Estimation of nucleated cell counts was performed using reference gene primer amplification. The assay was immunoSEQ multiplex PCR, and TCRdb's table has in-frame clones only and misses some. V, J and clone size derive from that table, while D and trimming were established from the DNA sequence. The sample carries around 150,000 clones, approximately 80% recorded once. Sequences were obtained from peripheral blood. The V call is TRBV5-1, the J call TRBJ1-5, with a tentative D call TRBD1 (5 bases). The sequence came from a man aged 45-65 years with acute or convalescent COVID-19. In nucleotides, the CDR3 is TGCGCCAGCAGCTTGGAGGAGGGGCAGCCCCAGCATTTT. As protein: CASSLEEGQPQHF.